The subject of this entry is one T cell receptor (beta chain). Its antigen remains unidentified. Germline lookup yields CDR1 SGHVS and CDR2 FNYEAQ. The CDR3 has 13 residues. The germline V and J ends were trimmed by 4 bases and 0 bases, with 6 bases remaining between them. At the deep level, the assay was run. Each cell subset's genomic DNA was divided evenly among several immunoSEQ plates. Assay used: immunoSEQ multiplex PCR; TCRdb lists only in-frame clones, some missing. This sample has around 2,000,000 clones; roughly 94% occur once, and the top ten carry 0.1% to 0.15%. The sample is drawn from a study of shared clonotypes between healthy human individuals. Study context: A few men and two women, aged 18 to 49, were donors. Study-wide points: The four-donor shared clonotypes exceeded non-shared clonotypes in generation probability, with non-shared ones scoring lower.

Sequenced: naive CD4+ T cells sorted from blood. The subset was: CD45RA+ positively selected. The chain couples TRBV7-6 to TRBJ1-1; no clear D gene. The clonotype comes from a man aged 18 to 29 in good health. DNA for the CDR3: TGTGCCAGCAGCTCAGGTGTGAACACTGAAGCTTTCTTT. Translation: CASSSGVNTEAFF. Full variable domain (remainder filled in from reference TRBV7-6 and TRBJ1-1): GAGVSQSPRYKVTKRGQDVALRCDPISGHVSLYWYRQALGQGPEFLTYFNYEAQQDKSGLPNDRFSAERPEGSISTLTIQRTEQRDSAMYRCASSSGVNTEAFFGQGTRLTVV.